Listed below are T cell receptor beta chains from one sample, sequenced in a study of blood T cell repertoires in COVID-19. Clones were read by immunoSEQ multiplex PCR, and TCRdb kept only the in-frame ones, dropping some. Of 100,000 to 120,000 clones in the sample, roughly 80% were seen once. The source material was peripheral blood. Source of these receptors: a man between 50 and 59 years old with acute or convalescent COVID-19. Each CDR3 is given with its conserved first and last residue. A D gene is named only where the DNA matches it firmly. Rows may omit the clone size; those that give it use once, few, many or a size class.

D	size	V	J	CDR3	DNA
.	.	TRBV5-5	TRBJ2-7	CASSLEAAGLEQYF	TGTGCCAGCAGCTTGGAGGCGGCTGGACTCGAGCAGTACTTC
TRBD1	few	TRBV27	TRBJ1-1	CASSLNTGAAEAFF	TGTGCCAGCAGTCTAAATACAGGGGCAGCTGAAGCTTTCTTT
TRBD1	.	TRBV18	TRBJ1-5	CASSPGTGAQPQHF	TGTGCCAGCTCACCAGGGACAGGGGCCCAGCCCCAGCATTTT
TRBD2	.	TRBV6-2/TRBV6-3	TRBJ2-5	CASSLPPLAGGRAETQYF	TGTGCCAGCAGTCTCCCTCCTTTAGCGGGGGGCCGGGCGGAGACCCAGTACTTC
.	.	TRBV10-3	TRBJ2-7	CAIRAGSYEQYF	TGTGCCATCAGGGCAGGCTCCTACGAGCAGTACTTC
.	.	TRBV6-1	TRBJ2-6	CASSEEGRPGSTSGANVLTF	TGTGCCAGCAGTGAAGAGGGGAGGCCAGGGAGCACCTCTGGGGCCAACGTCCTGACTTTC
.	.	TRBV6-5	TRBJ1-1	CASSPGQFAEAFF	TGTGCCAGCAGCCCCGGACAGTTCGCTGAAGCTTTCTTT
.	.	TRBV2	TRBJ1-1	CASIRGRLNTEAFF	TGTGCCAGCATTAGGGGTCGGCTGAACACTGAAGCTTTCTTT
.	.	TRBV2	TRBJ1-5	CASSEEQSQPQHF	TGTGCCAGCAGTGAGGAGCAATCTCAGCCCCAGCATTTT
TRBD2	.	TRBV27	TRBJ2-2	CASSLSWTSADTGELFF	TGTGCCAGCAGTTTATCCTGGACTAGCGCCGACACCGGGGAGCTGTTTTTT
TRBD1	.	TRBV4-1	TRBJ1-2	CASSQRTGDYGYTF	TGCGCCAGCAGCCAAAGGACAGGGGACTATGGCTACACCTTC
.	.	TRBV2	TRBJ1-5	CASSARTTNNQPQHF	TGTGCCAGCAGTGCGAGGACAACAAACAATCAGCCCCAGCATTTT
.	.	TRBV9	TRBJ2-2	CASSVARATGELFF	TGTGCCAGCAGCGTAGCTCGAGCTACCGGGGAGCTGTTTTTT
.	.	TRBV28	TRBJ2-5	CASSSAQQGRETQYF	TGTGCCAGCAGTTCGGCACAACAGGGGAGGGAGACCCAGTACTTC
TRBD1	.	TRBV7-2	TRBJ1-4	CASSTRGQHNEKLFF	TGTGCCAGCAGCACGAGGGGACAGCATAATGAAAAACTGTTTTTT